This passage covers 18 T cell receptor beta chains from one sample sequenced in a study of blood T cell repertoires in COVID-19 (dated by TCRdb to 2018 to 2021). Libraries were made using the immunoSEQ multiplex PCR assay. TCRdb retrieved this table from immuneACCESS and kept in-frame rearrangements only. Not all clones are present; in checked studies, unresolved V genes account for under half, and no reason is known for the remainder. This sample comprises about 70,000 clones, approximately 89% of them detected only once. Together, the top ten hold about 12% of the sample. The sample taken for sequencing was peripheral blood. Every receptor here comes from a woman aged 60-75 years with acute or convalescent COVID-19.

The chain combines TRBV27 with TRBJ1-1; 8 bases match TRBD1. The V gene end was trimmed by 5 bases and the J gene end by 1 base; junction bases not matched to a gene: 3. This CDR3 comprises 14 residues. In germline, CDR1 is MNHEY, CDR2 SMNVEV (reference sequence). The CDR3 region is CASSPQGANTEAFF. The CDR3 DNA reads as TGTGCCAGCAGTCCTCAGGGGGCGAACACTGAAGCTTTCTTT.

The chain couples TRBV4-1 to TRBJ1-4, with D possibly matching TRBD1 (6 bases). This CDR3 is 16 amino acids long. The V gene lost 1 base and the J gene lost 5 bases, with 14 bases spanning the gap. Per germline, CDR1 MGHRA and CDR2 YSYEKL. CDR3 in amino acids: CASSQALGQTNEKLFF. CDR3 bases: TGCGCCAGCAGCCAAGCTTTAGGACAGACAAATGAAAAACTGTTTTTT.

This chain joins TRBV15 and TRBJ2-3, with 7 bases identical to TRBD2. The CDR3 spans 15 residues. The junction had 8 bases not matched to a gene; V was cut back by 8 bases and J by 0 bases. The germline V gene encodes CDR1 LNHNV and CDR2 YYDKDF (reference sequence). The CDR3 coding sequence is TGTGCCACCTCCCCTGGGGGGGGTAGCACAGATACGCAGTATTTT. Encoded protein: CATSPGGGSTDTQYF.

The rearrangement uses TRBV6-1 and TRBJ2-1; 8 bases match TRBD2. The CDR3 spans 16 residues. V trimming: 4 bases; J trimming: 0 bases; junction bases outside the gene matches: 5. CDR1 and CDR2 (germline): MNHNS, SASEGT. CDR3 nucleotide sequence: TGTGCCAGCAGTGGGAGACTAGCGAACTCCTACAATGAGCAGTTCTTC. Residues: CASSGRLANSYNEQFF.

The V and J genes are TRBV5-1 and TRBJ1-2; tentatively, D is TRBD1 (5 bases). Per the germline V gene, CDR1 is SGHRS and CDR2 is YFSETQ. The CDR3 totals 13 residues. V was pared by 6 bases and J by 9 bases, with 18 bases between. In DNA form, the CDR3 reads TGCGCCAGCACCCTGGGGCCCTCGACGAGCTACACCTTC. It codes for CASTLGPSTSYTF. Variable domain in full (rest from reference TRBV5-1 and TRBJ1-2): KAGVTQTPRYLIKTRGQQVTLSCSPISGHRSVSWYQQTPGQGLQFLFEYFSETQRNKGNFPGRFSGRQFSNSRSEMNVSTLELGDSALYLCASTLGPSTSYTFGSGTRLTVV.

This clone was seen only once. The chain couples TRBV11-2 to TRBJ1-2; D gene uncertain. Trimming stripped 5 bases from V and 4 bases from J, with 5 bases between. Germline V CDR1 and CDR2: SGHAT, FQNNGV. This CDR3 region has 11 residues. The CDR3 loop is CASSRSYGYTF. Here the CDR3 DNA reads TGTGCCAGCAGCCGTTCCTATGGCTACACCTTC. Complete variable domain (other parts from reference TRBV11-2 and TRBJ1-2): EAGVAQSPRYKIIEKRQSVAFWCNPISGHATLYWYQQILGQGPKLLIQFQNNGVVDDSQLPKDRFSAERLKGVDSTLKIQPAKLEDSAVYLCASSRSYGYTFGSGTRLTVV.

This clone has more than one count but fewer than ten. The chain employs TRBV7-8 and TRBJ1-2, with D tentatively TRBD1 (5 bases). There are 16 residues in the CDR3. CDR1 SGHVS and CDR2 FQNEAQ come from the germline V gene. V was pared by 2 bases and J by 3 bases, with 16 bases between. The CDR3 loop reads CASSLFLGQLDYGYTF. The CDR3 coding sequence is TGTGCCAGCAGCTTATTTTTGGGGCAGCTCGACTATGGCTACACCTTC.

The rearrangement joins TRBV5-1 to TRBJ2-1, with D uncertain. Trimming took 3 bases from V and 4 from J, leaving 8 bases between them. There are 13 residues in the CDR3. CDR1 and CDR2 (germline): SGHRS, YFSETQ. CDR3 DNA sequence: TGCGCCAGCAGCTCGACTGGATACAATGAGCAGTTCTTC. Translated: CASSSTGYNEQFF.

The V and J genes are TRBV6-1 and TRBJ2-3; TRBD2 matches at 9 bases. The CDR3 covers 14 residues. Germline trimming cut 2 bases from V and 4 bases from J; bases unmatched to any gene: 1. CDR1 is MNHNS, CDR2 SASEGT, per germline. The CDR3 coding sequence is TGTGCCAGCAGTGAACTAGCGGGGCCAGATACGCAGTATTTT. Amino acids: CASSELAGPDTQYF.

This clone was detected only once. The V call is TRBV6-5, the J call TRBJ1-6, with 8 bases identical to TRBD1. The germline V gene has CDR1 MNHEY and CDR2 SVGAGI. Losses at the gene ends were 6 bases for V and 7 bases for J; bases not matched to a gene: 5. This CDR3 comprises 14 residues. The CDR3 bases are TGTGCCAGCAGACTATACAGGGGGAATTCACCCCTCCACTTT. Translated, it gives CASRLYRGNSPLHF.

The V gene is TRBV24-1, the J gene TRBJ2-5; TRBD2 aligns across 11 bases. CDR3 length equals 16 residues. Germline V gives CDR1 KGHDR, CDR2 SFDVKD. Trimming took 4 bases from V and 5 from J; bases not matched to a gene: 8. The CDR3 sequence is CATSDSGTSGGETQYF. In DNA form, the CDR3 reads TGTGCCACCAGTGACTCCGGGACTAGCGGCGGGGAGACCCAGTACTTC.

The CDR3 DNA reads TGTGCCAGCAGTTACGGGGGACTAGCGGGGAGCAATGAGCAGTTCTTC. The encoded protein is CASSYGGLAGSNEQFF. The chain couples TRBV6-2 or TRBV6-3 to TRBJ2-1; 13 positions agree with TRBD2. There are 16 residues in the CDR3. From germline, CDR1 is MNHEY and CDR2 SVGEGT. V dropped 2 bases and J dropped 6; count of bases not matched to a gene: 4.

J is TRBJ2-5 and V is TRBV5-1, with 8 bases aligning to TRBD1. The CDR3 spans 16 residues. Germline-derived CDR1 and CDR2 are SGHRS and YFSETQ. Germline trimming cut 0 bases from V and 5 bases from J; bases unmatched to any gene: 9. DNA of the CDR3: TGCGCCAGCAGCTTGGAAGCGACAGGGGTTTATGAGACCCAGTACTTC. It codes for CASSLEATGVYETQYF.

The chain joins TRBV6-4 to TRBJ2-3; 7 bases line up with TRBD2. CDR3 length: 14 amino acids. V shed 4 bases and J 3 bases; nucleotides not matched to a gene: 4. Germline lookup yields CDR1 MRHNA and CDR2 SNTAGT. DNA of the CDR3: TGTGCCAGCAGTGTGGGAGCGGGGACAGATACGCAGTATTTT. It encodes CASSVGAGTDTQYF.

This sequence joins TRBV5-4 and TRBJ2-7, with 8 bases matching TRBD1. The CDR3 sequence is 16 residues long. Germline CDR1 and CDR2: SGHNT and YYREEE (reference sequence). V lost 4 bases, J lost 2 bases, and 11 bases stayed unmatched. CDR3 bases: TGTGCCAGCAGCCCCCGTGGGACAGGAGAACCCTACGAGCAGTACTTC. It translates to CASSPRGTGEPYEQYF.

The V gene is TRBV19, the J gene TRBJ2-1; TRBD2 is a possible D gene (7 bases). Germline assignment: CDR1 LNHDA and CDR2 SQIVND (reference sequence). The CDR3 covers 15 residues. Between the trimmed V and J ends, which lost 6 bases and 4 bases, there was a span of 16 bases. The CDR3: CASRGGGGLYNEQFF. The CDR3 nucleotides are TGTGCCAGTAGAGGGGGGGGCGGACTATACAATGAGCAGTTCTTC.

The chain couples TRBV3-1 (or the pseudogene TRBV3-2) to TRBJ2-2; TRBD2 matches at 10 bases. This CDR3 has 19 residues. Trimming cost V 3 bases and J 4 bases; bases outside gene matches: 14. Germline assignment: CDR1 LGHDT and CDR2 YNNKEL (reference sequence). DNA for the CDR3: TGTGCCAGCAGCCATCGGGCCAGCGGGGGGGCTCACAGCACCGGGGAGCTGTTTTTT. This gives the protein CASSHRASGGAHSTGELFF.

J is TRBJ1-2 and V is TRBV4-1; 7 bases match TRBD1. CDR1 is MGHRA, CDR2 YSYEKL, per germline. The CDR3 contains 17 residues. Trimming took 1 base from V and 4 from J; bases not matched to a gene: 12. CDR3 sequence (DNA): TGCGCCAGCAGCCAAGTGATGCCCGACAGGGTTCCCTATGGCTACACCTTC. Protein product: CASSQVMPDRVPYGYTF.